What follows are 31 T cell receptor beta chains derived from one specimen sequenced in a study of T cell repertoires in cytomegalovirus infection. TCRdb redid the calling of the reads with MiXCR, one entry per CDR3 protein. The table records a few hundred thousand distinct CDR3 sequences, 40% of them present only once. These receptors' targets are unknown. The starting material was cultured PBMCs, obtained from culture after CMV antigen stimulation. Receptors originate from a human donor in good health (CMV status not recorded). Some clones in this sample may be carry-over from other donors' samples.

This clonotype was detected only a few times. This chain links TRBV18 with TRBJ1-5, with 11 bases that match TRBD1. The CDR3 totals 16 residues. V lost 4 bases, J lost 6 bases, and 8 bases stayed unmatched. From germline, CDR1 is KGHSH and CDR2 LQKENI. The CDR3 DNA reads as TGTGCCAGCTCACTTTTCGGACAGGGGGCTGGTCAGCCCCAGCATTTT. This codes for CASSLFGQGAGQPQHF. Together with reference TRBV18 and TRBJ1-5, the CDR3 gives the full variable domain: NAGVMQNPRHLVRRRGQEARLRCSPMKGHSHVYWYRQLPEEGLKFMVYLQKENIIDESGMPKERFSAEFPKEGPSILRIQQVVRGDSAAYFCASSLFGQGAGQPQHFGDGTRLSIL.

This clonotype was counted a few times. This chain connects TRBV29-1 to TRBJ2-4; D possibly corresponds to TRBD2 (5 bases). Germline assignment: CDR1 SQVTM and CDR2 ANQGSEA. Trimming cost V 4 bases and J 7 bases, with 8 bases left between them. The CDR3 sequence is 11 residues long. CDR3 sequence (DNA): TGCAGCGTTGGCGGGTCGAACATTCAGTACTTC. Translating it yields CSVGGSNIQYF.

The CDR3 region is CASSSLETDYEQYF. In DNA, the CDR3 is TGTGCCAGCAGTTCTTTGGAGACTGACTACGAGCAGTACTTC. The chain has TRBV27 and TRBJ2-7; D gene uncertain. Germline V gives CDR1 MNHEY, CDR2 SMNVEV (reference sequence). V was clipped by 4 bases and J by 3 bases, with 13 bases between them. The CDR3 has 14 residues.

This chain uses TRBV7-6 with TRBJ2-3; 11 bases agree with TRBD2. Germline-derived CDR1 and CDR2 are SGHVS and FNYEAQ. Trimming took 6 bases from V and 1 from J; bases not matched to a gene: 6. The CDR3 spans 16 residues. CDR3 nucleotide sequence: TGTGCCAGCAGGCTTCCGGGACTAGCGGGCACAGATACGCAGTATTTT. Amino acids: CASRLPGLAGTDTQYF.

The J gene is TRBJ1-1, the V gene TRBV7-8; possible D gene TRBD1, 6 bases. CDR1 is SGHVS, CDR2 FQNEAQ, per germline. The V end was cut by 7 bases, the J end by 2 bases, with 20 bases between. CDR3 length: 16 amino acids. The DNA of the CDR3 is TGTGCCAGCAAATCTCCTAAAGGGACAATCAACACTGAAGCTTTCTTT. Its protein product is CASKSPKGTINTEAFF.

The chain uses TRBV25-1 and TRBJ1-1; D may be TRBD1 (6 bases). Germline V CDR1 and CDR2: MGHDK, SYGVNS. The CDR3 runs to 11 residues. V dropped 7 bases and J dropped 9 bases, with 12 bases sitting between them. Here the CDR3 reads CASITGLKAFF. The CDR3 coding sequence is TGTGCCAGCATAACAGGGCTAAAAGCTTTCTTT.

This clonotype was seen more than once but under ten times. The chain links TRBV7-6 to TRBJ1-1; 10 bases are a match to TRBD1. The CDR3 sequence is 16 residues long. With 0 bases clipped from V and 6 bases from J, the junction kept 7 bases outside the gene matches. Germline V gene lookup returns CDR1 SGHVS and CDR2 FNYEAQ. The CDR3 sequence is CASSLAGTGVGSEAFF. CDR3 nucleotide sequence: TGTGCCAGCAGCTTAGCCGGGACAGGGGTCGGGTCTGAAGCTTTCTTT.

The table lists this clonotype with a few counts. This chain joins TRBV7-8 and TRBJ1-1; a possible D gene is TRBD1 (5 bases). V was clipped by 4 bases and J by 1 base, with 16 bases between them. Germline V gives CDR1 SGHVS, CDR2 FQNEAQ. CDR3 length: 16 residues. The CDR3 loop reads CASSSSWDPWNTEAFF. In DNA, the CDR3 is TGTGCCAGCAGCTCGTCTTGGGACCCCTGGAACACTGAAGCTTTCTTT.

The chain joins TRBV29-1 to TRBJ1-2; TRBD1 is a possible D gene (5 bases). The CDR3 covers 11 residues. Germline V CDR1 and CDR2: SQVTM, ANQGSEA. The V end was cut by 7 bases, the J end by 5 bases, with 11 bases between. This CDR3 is CSAGWGYGYTF. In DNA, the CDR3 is TGCAGCGCTGGTTGGGGGTATGGCTACACCTTC.

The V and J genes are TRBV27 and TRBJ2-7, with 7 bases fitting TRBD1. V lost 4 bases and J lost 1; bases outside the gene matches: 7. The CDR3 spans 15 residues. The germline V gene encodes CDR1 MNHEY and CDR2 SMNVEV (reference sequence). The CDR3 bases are TGTGCCAGCAGTTCCACCACGGACAGGTCCTACGAGCAGTACTTC. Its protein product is CASSSTTDRSYEQYF.

The CDR3 sequence: CASSQEARATYEQYF. The CDR3 DNA is TGCGCCAGCAGCCAAGAGGCCAGGGCCACCTACGAGCAGTACTTC. The chain employs TRBV4-1 and TRBJ2-7, with D possibly matching TRBD1 (5 bases). V dropped 0 bases and J dropped 2 bases, with 11 bases sitting between them. Germline V CDR1 and CDR2: MGHRA, YSYEKL. The CDR3 runs 15 residues.

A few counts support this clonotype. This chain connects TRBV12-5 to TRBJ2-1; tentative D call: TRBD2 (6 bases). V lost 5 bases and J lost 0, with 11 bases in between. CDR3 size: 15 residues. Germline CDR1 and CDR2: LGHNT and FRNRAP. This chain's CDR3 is CASGNRGSSYNEQFF. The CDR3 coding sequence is TGTGCTAGTGGTAATCGGGGGAGCTCCTACAATGAGCAGTTCTTC.

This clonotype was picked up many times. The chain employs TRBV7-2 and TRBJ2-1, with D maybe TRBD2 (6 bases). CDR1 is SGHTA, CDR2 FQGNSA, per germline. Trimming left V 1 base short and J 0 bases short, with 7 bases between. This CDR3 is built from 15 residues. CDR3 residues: CASSLDGSSYNEQFF. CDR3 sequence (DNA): TGTGCCAGCAGCTTAGACGGGAGCTCCTACAATGAGCAGTTCTTC.

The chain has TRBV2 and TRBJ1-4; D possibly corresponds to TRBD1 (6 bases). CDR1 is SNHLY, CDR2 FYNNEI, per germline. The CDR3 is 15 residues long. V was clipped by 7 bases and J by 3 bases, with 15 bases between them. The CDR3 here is CASTGQLGANEKLFF. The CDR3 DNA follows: TGTGCCAGCACCGGACAGTTGGGGGCTAATGAAAAACTGTTTTTT.

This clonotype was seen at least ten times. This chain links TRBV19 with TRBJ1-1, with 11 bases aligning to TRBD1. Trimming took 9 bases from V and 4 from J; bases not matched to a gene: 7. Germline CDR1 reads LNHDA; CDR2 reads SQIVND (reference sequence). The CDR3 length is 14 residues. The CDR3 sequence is CASSLGTGGTEAFF. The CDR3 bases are TGTGCCAGCAGCTTAGGGACAGGGGGCACTGAAGCTTTCTTT.

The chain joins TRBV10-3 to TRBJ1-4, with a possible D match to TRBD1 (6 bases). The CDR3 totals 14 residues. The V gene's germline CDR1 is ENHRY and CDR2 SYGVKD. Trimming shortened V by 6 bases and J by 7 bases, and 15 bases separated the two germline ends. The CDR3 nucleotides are TGTGCCATCAGCGCAGGGGTGCGGAGTGAAAAACTGTTTTTT. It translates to CAISAGVRSEKLFF.

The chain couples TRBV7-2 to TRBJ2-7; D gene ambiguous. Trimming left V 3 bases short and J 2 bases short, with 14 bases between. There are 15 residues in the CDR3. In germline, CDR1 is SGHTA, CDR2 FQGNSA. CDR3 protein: CASSFQSPGAYEQYF. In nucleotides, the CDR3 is TGTGCCAGCAGCTTCCAAAGCCCGGGCGCCTACGAGCAGTACTTC.

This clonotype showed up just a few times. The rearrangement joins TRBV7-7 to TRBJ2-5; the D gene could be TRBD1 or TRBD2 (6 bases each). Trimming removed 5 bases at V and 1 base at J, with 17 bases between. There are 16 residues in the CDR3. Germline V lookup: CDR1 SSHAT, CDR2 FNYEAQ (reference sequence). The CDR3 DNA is TGTGCCAGCAGCATCCAGGGCGGAGGGGGCCAAGAGACCCAGTACTTC. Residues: CASSIQGGGGQETQYF.

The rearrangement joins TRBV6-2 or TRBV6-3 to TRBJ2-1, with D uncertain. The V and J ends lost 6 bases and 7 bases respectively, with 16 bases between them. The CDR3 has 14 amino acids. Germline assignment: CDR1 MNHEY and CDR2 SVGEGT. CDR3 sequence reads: CASRPYFVPNEQFF. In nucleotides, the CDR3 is TGTGCCAGCAGACCCTACTTCGTGCCGAATGAGCAGTTCTTC.

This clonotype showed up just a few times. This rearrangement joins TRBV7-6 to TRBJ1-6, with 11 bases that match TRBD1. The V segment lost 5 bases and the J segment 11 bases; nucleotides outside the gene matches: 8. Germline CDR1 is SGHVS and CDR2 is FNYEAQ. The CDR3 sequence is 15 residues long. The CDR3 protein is CASSGRGQGVAPLHF. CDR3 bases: TGTGCCAGCAGCGGCCGGGGACAGGGGGTTGCACCCCTCCACTTT.

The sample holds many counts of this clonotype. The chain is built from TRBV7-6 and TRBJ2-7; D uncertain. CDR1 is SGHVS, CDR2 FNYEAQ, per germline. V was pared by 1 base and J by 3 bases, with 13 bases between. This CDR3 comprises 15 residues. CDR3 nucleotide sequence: TGTGCCAGCAGCTTAGATCCCGGTGTCTTCTACGAGCAGTACTTC. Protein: CASSLDPGVFYEQYF.

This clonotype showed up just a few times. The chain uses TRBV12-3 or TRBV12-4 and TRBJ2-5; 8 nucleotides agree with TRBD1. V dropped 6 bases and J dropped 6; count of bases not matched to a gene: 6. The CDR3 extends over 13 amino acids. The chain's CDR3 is CASSLGQGQTQYF. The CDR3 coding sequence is TGTGCCAGCAGCCTAGGACAGGGACAGACCCAGTACTTC.

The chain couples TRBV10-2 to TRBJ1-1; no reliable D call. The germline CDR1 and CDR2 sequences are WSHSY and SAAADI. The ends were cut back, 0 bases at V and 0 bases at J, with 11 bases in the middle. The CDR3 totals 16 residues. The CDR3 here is CASSESGSGLNTEAFF. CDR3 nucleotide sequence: TGCGCCAGCAGTGAGTCGGGCTCCGGATTGAACACTGAAGCTTTCTTT.

CDR3 region: CASSSASSGNTIYF. The CDR3 bases are TGTGCCAGCAGCTCTGCCAGCTCTGGAAACACCATATATTTT. This rearrangement joins TRBV5-4 to TRBJ1-3; unclear D gene. CDR3 length: 14 amino acids. The ends were cut back, 3 bases at V and 0 bases at J, with 7 bases in the middle. CDR1 and CDR2 (germline): SGHNT, YYREEE (reference sequence). The whole variable domain, filled in from reference TRBV5-4 and TRBJ1-3, reads ETGVTQSPTHLIKTRGQQVTLRCSSQSGHNTVSWYQQALGQGPQFIFQYYREEENGRGNFPPRFSGLQFPNYSSELNVNALELDDSALYLCASSSASSGNTIYFGEGSWLTVV.

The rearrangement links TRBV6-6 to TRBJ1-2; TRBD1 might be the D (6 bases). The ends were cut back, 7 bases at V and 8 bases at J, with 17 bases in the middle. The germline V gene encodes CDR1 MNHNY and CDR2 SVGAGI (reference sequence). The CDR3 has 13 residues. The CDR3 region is CASIPGVPAGYTF. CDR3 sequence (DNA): TGTGCCAGCATCCCAGGGGTGCCTGCGGGCTACACCTTC.

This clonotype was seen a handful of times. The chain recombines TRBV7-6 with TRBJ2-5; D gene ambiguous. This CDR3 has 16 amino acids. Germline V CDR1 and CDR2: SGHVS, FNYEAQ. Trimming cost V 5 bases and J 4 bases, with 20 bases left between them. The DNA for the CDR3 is TGTGCCAGCAGCACCAGAGGACCCCGGGCCCCAGAGACCCAGTACTTC. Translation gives CASSTRGPRAPETQYF.

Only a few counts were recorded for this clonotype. CDR3 region: CAISESWSEGEKLFF. CDR3 nucleotides: TGTGCCATCAGTGAGTCGTGGTCAGAAGGTGAAAAACTGTTTTTT. The chain links TRBV10-3 to TRBJ1-4; D ambiguous. This CDR3 has 15 amino acids. With 0 bases removed from V and 7 bases from J, the gap between germline ends came to 12 bases. Per germline, CDR1 ENHRY and CDR2 SYGVKD.

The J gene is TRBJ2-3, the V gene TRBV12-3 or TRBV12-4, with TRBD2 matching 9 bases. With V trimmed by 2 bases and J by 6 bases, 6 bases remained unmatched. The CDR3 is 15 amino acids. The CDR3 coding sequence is TGTGCCAGCAGTTTAATTGCGGGGGGGCACGATACGCAGTATTTT. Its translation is CASSLIAGGHDTQYF.

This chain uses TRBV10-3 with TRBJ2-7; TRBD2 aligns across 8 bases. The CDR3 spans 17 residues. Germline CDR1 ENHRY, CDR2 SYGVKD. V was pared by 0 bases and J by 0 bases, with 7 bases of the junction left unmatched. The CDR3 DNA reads TGTGCCATCAGTGAGTCAAGGGGACTAGGATCCTCCTACGAGCAGTACTTC. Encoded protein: CAISESRGLGSSYEQYF.

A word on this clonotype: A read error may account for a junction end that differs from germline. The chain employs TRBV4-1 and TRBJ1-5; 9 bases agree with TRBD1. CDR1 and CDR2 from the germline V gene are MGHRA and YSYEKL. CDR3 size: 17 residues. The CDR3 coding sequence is TGTGCCAGCAGCCTGAACCCGGGACAGGGATTATACCAGCCCCAGCATTTT. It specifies CASSLNPGQGLYQPQHF.

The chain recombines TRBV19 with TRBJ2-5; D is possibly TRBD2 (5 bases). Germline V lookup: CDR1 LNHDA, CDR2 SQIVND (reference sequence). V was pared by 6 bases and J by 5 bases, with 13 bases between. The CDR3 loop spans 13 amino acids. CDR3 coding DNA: TGTGCCAGTAGCCGACCTGAGGGCGAGACCCAGTACTTC. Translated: CASSRPEGETQYF.